This passage covers 17 T cell receptor beta chains from one sample sequenced in a study of shared clonotypes between healthy human individuals. Clones were sequenced by immunoSEQ multiplex PCR, and TCRdb holds only the in-frame ones, with some missing. The sample includes hundreds of thousands of clones, approximately 95% seen only once; the top ten take 0.11%. As defined, naive CD8 cells were CD45RO-negative and positively selected for CCR7, with terminally differentiated effector memory CD45RA+ cells excluded. Sequenced input: naive CD8+ T cells sorted from blood. Receptors originate from a woman aged 30 to 39 in good health.

This chain links TRBV19 with TRBJ1-1; D call uncertain. This CDR3 spans 13 amino acids. The V gene lost 5 bases and the J gene lost 1 base, with 8 bases spanning the gap. Germline-derived CDR1 and CDR2 are LNHDA and SQIVND (reference sequence). In nucleotides, the CDR3 is TGTGCCAGTAGTTCAAACACGAACACTGAAGCTTTCTTT. It translates to CASSSNTNTEAFF.

The chain is built from TRBV27 and TRBJ2-7; D possibly corresponds to TRBD1 (6 bases). The CDR3 is made up of 16 amino acids. Per germline, CDR1 MNHEY and CDR2 SMNVEV (reference sequence). V shed 2 bases and J shed 5 bases, with 19 bases lying between them. CDR3 sequence (DNA): TGTGCCAGCAGTTTAAGGGGGTATGGGGGCTGGGACGAGCAGTACTTC. This gives the protein CASSLRGYGGWDEQYF.

The genes are TRBV6-1 and TRBJ2-7; 8 bases align to TRBD1. The CDR3 runs 14 residues. J lost 2 bases, V lost 4 bases, and 4 bases had no gene match. The germline CDR1 and CDR2 sequences are MNHNS and SASEGT. CDR3: CASSGTGITYEQYF. The CDR3 DNA reads as TGTGCCAGCAGTGGGACAGGGATCACCTACGAGCAGTACTTC.

The rearrangement joins TRBV5-4 to TRBJ2-3, with a weak D call TRBD1 (5 bases). The V end lost 7 bases, the J end lost 2 bases, and 17 bases lay between the germline ends. Germline V gene sequence: CDR1 SGHNT, CDR2 YYREEE (reference sequence). The CDR3 sequence is 15 residues long. The CDR3 region has the DNA TGTGCCAGCGGAATAACCCAGGGTGACACAGATACGCAGTATTTT. It specifies CASGITQGDTDTQYF. Looking up the rest from reference TRBV5-4 and TRBJ2-3 gives the full variable domain: ETGVTQSPTHLIKTRGQQVTLRCSSQSGHNTVSWYQQALGQGPQFIFQYYREEENGRGNFPPRFSGLQFPNYSSELNVNALELDDSALYLCASGITQGDTDTQYFGPGTRLTVL.

The rearrangement uses TRBV4-1 and TRBJ2-7; the match to TRBD1 covers 8 bases. V shed 4 bases and J 0 bases; nucleotides not matched to a gene: 5. Germline CDR1 and CDR2: MGHRA and YSYEKL. This CDR3 has 15 amino acids. CDR3 sequence reads: CASSRTGTGSYEQYF. The CDR3 DNA reads as TGCGCCAGCAGCCGTACCGGGACAGGCTCCTACGAGCAGTACTTC.

The chain has TRBV19 and TRBJ2-7; unclear D gene. The CDR3 consists of 14 residues. V dropped 0 bases and J dropped 9 bases, with 15 bases sitting between them. Looked up from germline, CDR1 is LNHDA and CDR2 is SQIVND (reference sequence). The CDR3 is CASSIDQQPNGQYF. CDR3 nucleotides: TGTGCCAGTAGTATAGATCAACAGCCTAACGGGCAGTACTTC. The variable domain in full, completed from reference TRBV19 and TRBJ2-7, reads DGGITQSPKYLFRKEGQNVTLSCEQNLNHDAMYWYRQDPGQGLRLIYYSQIVNDFQKGDIAEGYSVSREKKESFPLTVTSAQKNPTAFYLCASSIDQQPNGQYFGPGTRLTVT.

The rearrangement links TRBV9 to TRBJ2-7; 7 positions match TRBD1. The trim removed 3 bases at V and 4 bases at J, leaving 10 bases unmatched. CDR3 length: 15 amino acids. Germline-derived CDR1 and CDR2 are SGDLS and YYNGEE. CDR3 nucleotides: TGTGCCAGCAGCGCCAACAGGGGAGAGGGTTACGAGCAGTACTTC. Translating gives CASSANRGEGYEQYF.

This chain uses TRBV27 with TRBJ2-3; TRBD1 agrees at 11 bases. Germline CDR1 reads MNHEY; CDR2 reads SMNVEV (reference sequence). V gave up 8 bases and J gave up 6 bases; unmatched junction bases: 4. The CDR3 loop spans 13 amino acids. The CDR3 sequence: CASGDRGTDTQYF. Here the CDR3 DNA reads TGTGCCAGCGGGGACAGGGGGACCGATACGCAGTATTTT.

J is TRBJ1-3 and V is TRBV29-1; 11 bases fit TRBD1. The germline V gene has CDR1 SQVTM and CDR2 ANQGSEA. The CDR3 sequence is 16 residues long. Trimming cost V 1 base and J 4 bases; bases outside gene matches: 6. The CDR3 here is CSVEAGTGGKGNTIYF. The CDR3 nucleotides read TGCAGCGTTGAAGCTGGGACAGGGGGTAAGGGAAACACCATATATTTT.

The V and J genes are TRBV19 and TRBJ2-7; 9 bases agree with TRBD2. J was trimmed by 4 bases and V by 5 bases; bases with no gene match: 12. The V gene's germline CDR1 is LNHDA and CDR2 SQIVND (reference sequence). The CDR3 is 16 residues long. The CDR3: CASSSKLGLALYEQYF. The CDR3 nucleotides read TGTGCCAGTAGTTCCAAATTGGGACTAGCCCTATACGAGCAGTACTTC.

This CDR3 reads CASSQDWGAGELFF. CDR3 nucleotides: TGTGCCAGCAGCCAAGATTGGGGGGCCGGGGAGCTGTTTTTT. The chain uses TRBV4-2 and TRBJ2-2, with D tentatively TRBD2 (6 bases). In germline, CDR1 is LGHNA, CDR2 YNFKEQ. The V gene lost 0 bases and the J gene lost 6 bases, with 8 bases spanning the gap. The CDR3 covers 14 residues.

CDR3 amino acids: CASSFDVLGEYDYGYTF. CDR3 nucleotide sequence: TGTGCCAGCAGCTTTGATGTGTTGGGGGAGTACGACTATGGCTACACCTTC. The gene calls are TRBV5-4 and TRBJ1-2; D possibly corresponds to TRBD1 (5 bases). The CDR3 sequence is 17 residues long. V lost 2 bases, J lost 3 bases, and 20 bases lay in between. Germline CDR1 SGHNT, CDR2 YYREEE (reference sequence). The full variable domain, completed using reference TRBV5-4 and TRBJ1-2, is ETGVTQSPTHLIKTRGQQVTLRCSSQSGHNTVSWYQQALGQGPQFIFQYYREEENGRGNFPPRFSGLQFPNYSSELNVNALELDDSALYLCASSFDVLGEYDYGYTFGSGTRLTVV.

V usage is TRBV5-4 and J usage is TRBJ2-7; the D is unclear. The CDR3 is made up of 15 amino acids. V lost 0 bases to trimming and J lost 0 bases, with 10 bases between them. Germline CDR1 reads SGHNT; CDR2 reads YYREEE (reference sequence). CDR3 sequence reads: CASSLDPTDSYEQYF. The CDR3 region has the DNA TGTGCCAGCAGCTTGGATCCCACTGACTCCTACGAGCAGTACTTC.

The chain couples TRBV9 to TRBJ1-2; possibly TRBD1 for D (5 bases). CDR3 size: 14 residues. Germline CDR1 reads SGDLS; CDR2 reads YYNGEE. V was shortened by 0 bases and J by 6 bases, with 12 bases between the two germline ends. Here the CDR3 DNA reads TGTGCCAGCAGCGTAGCTGGGGGAGGGGATGGCTACACCTTC. This translates into CASSVAGGGDGYTF.

In regard to this clone: This sample also contains other DNA sequences that code for the same CDR3. The rearrangement links TRBV27 to TRBJ1-1; 8 nucleotides align to TRBD1. With V trimmed by 3 bases and J by 2 bases, 2 bases remained unmatched. The CDR3 is made up of 14 amino acids. Germline CDR1 reads MNHEY; CDR2 reads SMNVEV (reference sequence). CDR3 protein: CASSFAGGNTEAFF. Here the CDR3 DNA reads TGTGCCAGCAGTTTTGCAGGGGGCAACACTGAAGCTTTCTTT.

The chain couples TRBV28 to TRBJ1-4; unclear D gene. Germline V gene data show CDR1 as MDHEN and CDR2 as SYDVKM. The CDR3 loop spans 16 amino acids. V was pared by 5 bases and J by 0 bases, with 13 bases between. CDR3 region: CASSPAQLSTNEKLFF. For the CDR3, the DNA is TGTGCCAGCAGTCCCGCTCAACTCTCAACTAATGAAAAACTGTTTTTT.

The chain couples TRBV19 to TRBJ2-7; D perhaps matches TRBD2 (6 bases). V was clipped by 6 bases and J by 0 bases, with 12 bases between them. Germline V lookup: CDR1 LNHDA, CDR2 SQIVND (reference sequence). The CDR3 has 14 amino acids. Here the CDR3 reads CASSTSPNSYEQYF. The CDR3 DNA sequence: TGTGCCAGTAGCACTAGCCCCAACTCCTACGAGCAGTACTTC.